This entry lists 27 T cell receptor beta chains sequenced from one sample in a study of blood T cell repertoires in COVID-19. TCRdb keeps only in-frame clones here, not all; method: immunoSEQ multiplex PCR. The sample yields about 290,000 clones, roughly 89% seen once. The sequenced material came from peripheral blood. All receptors derive from a man in his forties or fifties with acute or convalescent COVID-19.

The J gene is TRBJ2-7, the V gene TRBV5-1; D might be TRBD2 (6 bases). This CDR3 is built from 13 residues. Germline CDR1 is SGHRS and CDR2 is YFSETQ. Trimming stripped 0 bases from V and 7 bases from J, with 11 bases between. Written as DNA, the CDR3 is TGCGCCAGCAGCTTGGGGGAGGTGGGAGAGCAGTACTTC. Its translation: CASSLGEVGEQYF.

CDR3 residues: CASSGQLNYGYTF. CDR3 coding DNA: TGTGCCAGCAGCGGACAGCTCAACTATGGCTACACCTTC. V usage is TRBV14 and J usage is TRBJ1-2; weak D call: TRBD1 (6 bases). V was pared by 5 bases and J by 2 bases, with 9 bases between. Germline CDR1 reads SGHDN; CDR2 reads FVKESK. The CDR3 contains 13 residues.

The V and J genes are TRBV6-1 and TRBJ1-4; possible D gene TRBD1, 5 bases. Germline values: CDR1 MNHNS, CDR2 SASEGT. The CDR3 loop spans 15 amino acids. V lost 0 bases and J lost 3, with 8 bases in between. The CDR3: CASSEAAGSNEKLFF. As DNA, the CDR3 is TGTGCCAGCAGTGAAGCGGCAGGGTCTAATGAAAAACTGTTTTTT.

CDR3 amino acids: CASSSDRSSYEQYF. Here the CDR3 DNA reads TGTGCCAGCAGTTCGGACAGGAGCTCCTACGAGCAGTACTTC. The rearrangement joins TRBV7-9 to TRBJ2-7; 7 bases are a match to TRBD1. CDR3 length equals 14 residues. CDR1 is SEHNR, CDR2 FQNEAQ, per germline (reference sequence). J lost 0 bases, V lost 6 bases, and 5 bases had no gene match.

The chain links TRBV7-8 to TRBJ2-6; possibly TRBD2 for D (7 bases). With 5 bases removed from V and 2 bases from J, the gap between germline ends came to 13 bases. Germline loops: CDR1 SGHVS, CDR2 FQNEAQ. This CDR3 has 16 amino acids. DNA of the CDR3: TGTGCCAGCAGCGGATTAGGGGGGGCTGGGGCCAACGTCCTGACTTTC. Its translation: CASSGLGGAGANVLTF.

This clone was found once. This chain uses TRBV3-1 (or the pseudogene TRBV3-2) with TRBJ1-1; 8 bases map to TRBD1. Trimming at V came to 6 bases and at J to 3 bases, leaving 9 bases not matched to a gene. CDR1 and CDR2 from the germline V gene are LGHDT and YNNKEL (reference sequence). The CDR3 extends over 15 amino acids. This chain's CDR3 is CASSRQGSGDTEAFF. The CDR3 nucleotides are TGTGCCAGCAGTCGACAGGGGTCGGGGGACACTGAAGCTTTCTTT.

This clone was observed a handful of times. The chain is built from TRBV5-6 and TRBJ1-4, with 10 bases matching TRBD1. J lost 7 bases, V lost 2 bases, and 8 bases had no gene match. Germline assignment: CDR1 SGHDT and CDR2 YYEEEE. The CDR3 has 16 amino acids. The CDR3 DNA is TGTGCCAGCAGCTTAGGACAGGGGGGGATCGGTGAAAAACTGTTTTTT. It codes for CASSLGQGGIGEKLFF.

This chain joins TRBV5-1 and TRBJ1-4; D may be TRBD1 (6 bases). Germline V gives CDR1 SGHRS, CDR2 YFSETQ. V lost 5 bases, J lost 12 bases, and 17 bases lay in between. The CDR3 has 13 amino acids. CDR3 coding DNA: TGCGCCAGCAGGACAGGTCCTAGAGGGGAACTGTTTTTT. Its translation is CASRTGPRGELFF.

The chain is built from TRBV12-5 and TRBJ1-6; no reliable D call. The V end lost 3 bases, the J end lost 7 bases, and 22 bases lay between the germline ends. The CDR3 consists of 18 residues. Germline CDR1 LGHNT, CDR2 FRNRAP. CDR3 DNA sequence: TGTGCTAGTGGTTTCCACCCCACCCGTGGAGGTCTGAATTCACCCCTCCACTTT. Protein sequence: CASGFHPTRGGLNSPLHF.

CDR3 DNA sequence: TGTGCCAGCAGTCTGGGGGGTTATCAGCCCCAGCATTTT. It encodes CASSLGGYQPQHF. This chain uses TRBV12-3 or TRBV12-4 with TRBJ1-5, with TRBD1 as a possible D gene (5 bases). The CDR3 is 13 residues long. The ends were cut back, 5 bases at V and 5 bases at J, with 10 bases in the middle.

V is TRBV30 and J is TRBJ2-3, with TRBD2 identical over 7 bases. Germline CDR1 is GTSNPN and CDR2 is SVGIG (reference sequence). The V and J ends lost 8 bases and 4 bases, in that order; junction bases with no gene match: 9. This CDR3 has 13 amino acids. CDR3 DNA: TGTGCCCTAAGGATGAGCGGGGCAGATACGCAGTATTTT. Protein: CALRMSGADTQYF. The whole variable domain, filled in from reference TRBV30 and TRBJ2-3, reads SQTIHQWPATLVQPVGSPLSLECTVEGTSNPNLYWYRQAAGRGLQLLFYSVGIGQISSEVPQNLSASRPQDRQFILSSKKLLLSDSGFYLCALRMSGADTQYFGPGTRLTVL.

This sequence joins TRBV19 and TRBJ2-1, with D hard to call. Per the germline V gene, CDR1 is LNHDA and CDR2 is SQIVND (reference sequence). Trimming removed 6 bases from V and 0 bases from J, with 12 bases in between. The CDR3 is made up of 15 amino acids. The CDR3 reads CASSLSPGSYNEQFF. As DNA, the CDR3 is TGTGCCAGTAGCTTATCCCCGGGCTCCTACAATGAGCAGTTCTTC.

CDR3 in DNA: TGTGCCAGAGAGTGGGACACGAGCTCTGGAAACACCATATATTTT. It yields the protein CAREWDTSSGNTIYF. This chain links TRBV7-9 with TRBJ1-3, with D possibly TRBD1 on 6 matching bases. Germline V lookup: CDR1 SEHNR, CDR2 FQNEAQ (reference sequence). CDR3 length equals 15 residues. The germline V and J ends were trimmed by 9 bases and 0 bases, with 15 bases remaining between them.

The chain is built from TRBV2 and TRBJ1-6; 8 bases map to TRBD1. CDR1 is SNHLY, CDR2 FYNNEI, per germline. Trimming removed 3 bases from V and 3 bases from J; junction bases left unmatched: 4. The CDR3 spans 16 residues. The CDR3 bases are TGTGCCAGCAGTGAGCTAGGGACAGGCTATAATTCACCCCTCCACTTT. It translates to CASSELGTGYNSPLHF.

The rearrangement joins TRBV5-6 to TRBJ1-5; D is uncertain. Germline-derived CDR1 and CDR2 are SGHDT and YYEEEE. Trimming pared 1 base from V and 1 base from J, leaving 6 bases between. The CDR3 has 14 amino acids. CDR3 DNA: TGTGCCAGCAGCTTGTTATTCAGCAATCAGCCCCAGCATTTT. It translates to CASSLLFSNQPQHF.

The V call is TRBV6-5, the J call TRBJ2-3; D might be TRBD1 (6 bases). The germline V and J ends were trimmed by 9 bases and 0 bases, with 10 bases remaining between them. CDR1 MNHEY and CDR2 SVGAGI come from the germline V gene. This CDR3 region has 13 residues. In nucleotides, the CDR3 is TGTGCCAGTCGGGACAAAAGCACAGATACGCAGTATTTT. Amino acid sequence: CASRDKSTDTQYF.

The CDR3 DNA sequence: TGTGCCAGCAGGCCTACAGGGGGAAACACCATATATTTT. Translation gives CASRPTGGNTIYF. V usage is TRBV6-2 or TRBV6-3 and J usage is TRBJ1-3; maybe TRBD1 (6 bases). V lost 6 bases and J lost 4, with 10 bases in between. Germline V CDR1 and CDR2: MNHEY, SVGEGT. The CDR3 length is 13 residues.

V is TRBV5-1 and J is TRBJ1-3; 8 bases are shared with TRBD1. Losses at the gene ends were 4 bases for V and 0 bases for J; bases not matched to a gene: 3. This CDR3 has 15 residues. Germline-derived CDR1 and CDR2 are SGHRS and YFSETQ. The CDR3 sequence is CASSPDRVSGNTIYF. Written as DNA, the CDR3 is TGCGCCAGCAGCCCGGACAGGGTCTCTGGAAACACCATATATTTT.

The genes are TRBV18 and TRBJ1-2, with a possible D match to TRBD1 (6 bases). Per germline, CDR1 KGHSH and CDR2 LQKENI. This CDR3 has 13 amino acids. The V end lost 6 bases, the J end lost 2 bases, and 10 bases lay between the germline ends. For the CDR3, the DNA is TGTGCCAGCTCTCAGGACAGAAACTATGGCTACACCTTC. Protein sequence: CASSQDRNYGYTF.

This clone was picked up one time. The chain is built from TRBV5-1 and TRBJ1-5; 10 bases are shared with TRBD1. Germline CDR1 SGHRS, CDR2 YFSETQ. V shed 4 bases and J 1 base; nucleotides not matched to a gene: 2. This CDR3 spans 15 amino acids. Here the CDR3 DNA reads TGCGCCAGCAGCAGGACAGGGGGGAGCAATCAGCCCCAGCATTTT. Amino acids: CASSRTGGSNQPQHF.

This clone came up once. This chain links TRBV4-1 with TRBJ1-4, with D possibly matching TRBD1 (5 bases). V dropped 4 bases and J dropped 6 bases, with 15 bases sitting between them. The CDR3 is made up of 15 amino acids. CDR1 is MGHRA, CDR2 YSYEKL, per germline. Written as DNA, the CDR3 is TGCGCCAGCAGCCCGGACACCCCGGGCGATGAAAAACTGTTTTTT. Protein product: CASSPDTPGDEKLFF.

The gene calls are TRBV11-2 and TRBJ2-7, with 8 bases fitting TRBD1. The trim removed 1 base at V and 7 bases at J, leaving 9 bases unmatched. CDR1 is SGHAT and CDR2 is FQNNGV in the germline V gene. The length of the CDR3 is 15 residues. CDR3 in amino acids: CASSLVGRGLWEQYF. CDR3 coding DNA: TGTGCCAGCAGCTTAGTTGGCAGGGGGCTTTGGGAGCAGTACTTC.

This clone has only a few counts. J is TRBJ2-3 and V is TRBV5-4, with D possibly TRBD2 on 6 matching bases. Trimming stripped 4 bases from V and 10 bases from J, with 22 bases between. The CDR3 is 15 amino acids. CDR1 is SGHNT and CDR2 is YYREEE in the germline V gene (reference sequence). The DNA for the CDR3 is TGTGCCAGCAGCATGAGTTCAGGGCGGGACGTGGCGCAGTATTTT. Its protein product is CASSMSSGRDVAQYF.

The chain employs TRBV6-5 and TRBJ1-2; possibly TRBD1 for D (5 bases). This CDR3 contains 13 residues. V was cut by 6 bases and J by 6 bases, with 14 bases left in between. Germline CDR1 MNHEY, CDR2 SVGAGI. The CDR3 is CASSGGGTNGYTF. As DNA, the CDR3 is TGTGCCAGCAGCGGGGGAGGGACTAATGGCTACACCTTC.

The genes are TRBV27 and TRBJ2-1; 10 bases map to TRBD2. Germline lookup yields CDR1 MNHEY and CDR2 SMNVEV (reference sequence). The CDR3 is made up of 16 amino acids. The ends lost 2 bases at V and 8 bases at J; junction bases unmatched: 9. The chain's CDR3 is CASSLRRGLAIDEQFF. The CDR3 nucleotides are TGTGCCAGCAGTTTAAGGAGGGGACTAGCGATAGATGAGCAGTTCTTC.

The V gene is TRBV24-1, the J gene TRBJ1-1; 9 bases map to TRBD1. V shed 7 bases, J shed 1 base, and the junction held 6 bases outside the gene matches. Germline loops: CDR1 KGHDR, CDR2 SFDVKD. CDR3 length: 15 residues. The CDR3: CATRDTGGANTEAFF. The CDR3, as DNA: TGTGCCACCAGAGACACAGGGGGCGCGAACACTGAAGCTTTCTTT.

The rearrangement uses TRBV7-2 and TRBJ1-1; the match to TRBD1 covers 12 bases. This CDR3 is built from 16 residues. V lost 3 bases to trimming and J lost 6 bases; unmatched junction nucleotides: 8. Germline-derived CDR1 and CDR2 are SGHTA and FQGNSA. The CDR3 DNA sequence: TGTGCCAGCAGCTTGCACGGGACAGGGGGCGCGGCTGAAGCTTTCTTT. This translates into CASSLHGTGGAAEAFF.